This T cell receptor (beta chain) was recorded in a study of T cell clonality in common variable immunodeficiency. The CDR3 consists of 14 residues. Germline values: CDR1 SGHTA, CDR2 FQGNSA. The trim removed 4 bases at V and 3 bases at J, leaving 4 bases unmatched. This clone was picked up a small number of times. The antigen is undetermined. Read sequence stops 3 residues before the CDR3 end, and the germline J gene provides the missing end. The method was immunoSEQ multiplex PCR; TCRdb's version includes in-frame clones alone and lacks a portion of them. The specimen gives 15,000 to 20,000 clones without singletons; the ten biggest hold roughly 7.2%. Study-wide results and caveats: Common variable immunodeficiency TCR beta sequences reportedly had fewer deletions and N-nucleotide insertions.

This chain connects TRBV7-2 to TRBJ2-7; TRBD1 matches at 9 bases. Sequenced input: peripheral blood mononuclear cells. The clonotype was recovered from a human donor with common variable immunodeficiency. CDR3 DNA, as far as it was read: TGTGCCAGCAGCTCGACAGGGGGAAGCTACGAG. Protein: CASSSTGGSYE. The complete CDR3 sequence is CASSSTGGSYEQYF.